This T cell receptor beta chain was obtained from a study of blood T cell repertoires in COVID-19. Across the study: The United States, Italy and Spain provided the acute and convalescent COVID-19 samples. PBMCs, B-cell-depleted T cells, or T cells provided the cDNA or gDNA that made up the material.

The method was immunoSEQ multiplex PCR; TCRdb's version includes in-frame clones alone and lacks a portion of them. The table shows 300,000 to 400,000 clones, with 65% to 90% occurring only once. The germline V gene encodes CDR1 MRHNA and CDR2 SNTAGT. V shed 3 bases and J shed 5 bases, with 13 bases lying between them. This CDR3 contains 14 residues. The sample holds one count of this clone. The rearrangement joins TRBV6-4 to TRBJ2-5; TRBD1 might be the D (6 bases). The source is a woman in her thirties or forties with acute COVID-19. Source material: PBMCs or T cells enriched from blood (not recorded which). The chain's CDR3 is CASSDEQGRETQYF. The DNA for the CDR3 is TGTGCCAGCAGTGATGAACAGGGTCGGGAGACCCAGTACTTC.